This T cell receptor (beta chain) was sequenced in a study of blood T cell repertoires in COVID-19 (dated by TCRdb to 2018 to 2021). In the study overall: Collaborator samples came from the United States, Italy and Spain and covered acute and convalescent phases of COVID-19. The material from the prospective study consisted of cDNA or gDNA derived from T cells, B-cell-depleted T cells, or PBMCs. Deeply sampled blood TCRbeta repertoires from subjects exposed to, actively infected with, or recovered from COVID-19 were included in the dataset. The repertoires were made available in a free public database intended to serve as a resource for research on the immune response to SARS-CoV-2. The samples were drawn from the first 160 participants of the ongoing ImmuneRACE study and from 950 to 1,500 subjects provided by 6 global collaborators. A de-identified subject ID, COVID-19 status, age in years and sex were almost always included in the sample metadata. Where HLA class I and class II types were available, the types were taken from metadata supplied by the sample provider, not from assay-based typing.

On this clone itself: The target of this receptor is not known. Qualities for individual bases were not recorded, and no much larger clone is one base off.

Participants in the prospective study were enrolled through a virtual design, were aged roughly 18 to 95 years, and lived in fewer than 30 United States geographic areas. In the prospective study, cohorts were assigned on the basis of participant-reported clinical history obtained from a screening survey and a study questionnaire. Recovered participants in ImmuneRACE Cohort 3 were defined by two consecutive negative NP/OP PCR tests, clearance by a healthcare professional, or resolution of symptoms. Mobile phlebotomists in the prospective study collected whole blood, serum and a nasopharyngeal or oropharyngeal swab from every participant. Prospective study participants could optionally give additional blood draws and questionnaires over an approximately two-month period. Prospective study blood samples were shipped either frozen or at room temperature before DNA extraction. TCRbeta CDR3 regions were amplified from genomic DNA using the immunoSEQ Assay, a bias-controlled multiplex PCR. Regarding the original processing steps: Within the assay, amplification of reference gene primers was used to estimate how many nucleated cells each sample contained. To quantify the absolute abundance of each unique TCRbeta CDR3 rearrangement, sequence reads were collapsed and filtered. For each sample, productive Simpson clonality was calculated as the square root of Simpson's diversity index across productive rearrangements. The table comes from immuneACCESS by way of TCRdb, which keeps in-frame sequences with V and J called. Part of the clones is missing from these tables; in studies checked, under half for an unresolved V gene and the rest for unknown reasons. From that table come the V and J calls and clone size; the DNA was used to work out D and trimming. The sample profile shows roughly 260,000 clones; around nine tenths of them were found once. Over 2% of the sample is in the top ten clones.

Counted from cysteine to phenylalanine, this CDR3 has 13 amino acids. This entry keeps only the CDR3 DNA: 39 bases, framed from base 1. V drops 4 bases and J drops 7 bases, leaving 13 bases in between. The germline V gene encodes CDR1 GTSNPN and CDR2 SVGIG (reference sequence). Overall study outcomes, separate from this receptor: Clinical and demographic metadata were provided uncurated, with the amount varying by source and participant.

The sample was PBMCs or T cells enriched from blood (not recorded which). The rearranged segments are TRBV30 and TRBJ1-4; the best D guess is TRBD1, with 5 bases matching. The TCR sequence derives from a woman aged 18-30 years who had recovered from COVID-19. The DNA is as follows: TGTGCCTGGACCCCCGGGGGAGGTGAAAAACTGTTTTTT. This codes for CAWTPGGGEKLFF.